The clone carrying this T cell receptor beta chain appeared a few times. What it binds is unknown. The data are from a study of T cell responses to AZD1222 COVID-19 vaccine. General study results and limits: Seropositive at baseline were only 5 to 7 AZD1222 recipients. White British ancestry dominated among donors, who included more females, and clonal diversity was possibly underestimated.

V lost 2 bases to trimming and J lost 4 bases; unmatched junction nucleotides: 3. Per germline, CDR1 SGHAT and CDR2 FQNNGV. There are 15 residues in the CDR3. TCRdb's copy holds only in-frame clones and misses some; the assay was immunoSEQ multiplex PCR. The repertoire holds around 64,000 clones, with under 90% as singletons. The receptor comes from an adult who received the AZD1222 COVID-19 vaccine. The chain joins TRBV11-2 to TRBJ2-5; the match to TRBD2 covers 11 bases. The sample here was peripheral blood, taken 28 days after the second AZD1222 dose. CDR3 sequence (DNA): TGTGCCAGCAGCTTACTAGCGGGGGGCGGAGAGACCCAGTACTTC. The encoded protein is CASSLLAGGGETQYF.